The T cell receptor beta chain described here comes from a study of identical twins. There were only healthy Caucasians among the donors. A universal primer binding site was introduced by template switching. The final cDNA contained unique molecular identifiers. MiXCR, applied by TCRdb to the 5' RACE reads, yields one record per CDR3 protein. The sample lists approximately 680,000 distinct CDR3 sequences, under 8.5% occurring once. Study-level points and caveats: Among out-of-frame alpha sequences shared by twins, low generation probability occurred in excess. Zero-insertion analyses were open to partial confounding by invariant MAIT and iNKT cells.

This clonotype turned up a few times. The antigen remains undetermined. The same data also went into a second study, on yellow fever vaccine responses in identical twins.

The sequencing sample was made of PBMCs. The sequence derives from a young woman in good health.

CDR3 nucleotides: TGCGCCAGCAGCTTGGCCGGGCGGCACAACACCGGGGAGCTGTTTTTT. It yields the protein CASSLAGRHNTGELFF. The V call is TRBV5-1, the J call TRBJ2-2, with D uncertain. This CDR3 has 16 amino acids. V shed 0 bases and J shed 2 bases, with 11 bases lying between them. Germline V gene data show CDR1 as SGHRS and CDR2 as YFSETQ. Full variable domain (outside the CDR3, taken from reference TRBV5-1 and TRBJ2-2): KAGVTQTPRYLIKTRGQQVTLSCSPISGHRSVSWYQQTPGQGLQFLFEYFSETQRNKGNFPGRFSGRQFSNSRSEMNVSTLELGDSALYLCASSLAGRHNTGELFFGEGSRLTVL.